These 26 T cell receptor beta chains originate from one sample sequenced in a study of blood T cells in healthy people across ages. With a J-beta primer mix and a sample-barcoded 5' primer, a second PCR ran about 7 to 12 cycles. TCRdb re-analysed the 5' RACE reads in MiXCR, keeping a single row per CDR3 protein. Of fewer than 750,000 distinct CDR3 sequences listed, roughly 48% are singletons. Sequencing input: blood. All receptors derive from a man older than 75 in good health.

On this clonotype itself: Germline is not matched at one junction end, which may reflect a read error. CDR3 amino acids: CASSPWGGSTDTRYF. The DNA of the CDR3 is TGCGCCAGCAGCCCCTGGGGGGGTAGCACAGATACGCGGTATTTT. This chain links TRBV4-3 with TRBJ2-3, with TRBD2 matching over 7 bases. This CDR3 is 15 amino acids long. From germline, CDR1 is LGHNA and CDR2 YSLEER.

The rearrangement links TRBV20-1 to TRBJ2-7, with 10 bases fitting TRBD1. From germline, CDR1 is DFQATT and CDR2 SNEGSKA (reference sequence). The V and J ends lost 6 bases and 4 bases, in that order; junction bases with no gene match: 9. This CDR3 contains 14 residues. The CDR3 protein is CSAERTGGGYEQYF. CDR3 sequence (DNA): TGCAGTGCGGAAAGGACAGGGGGGGGGTACGAGCAGTACTTC.

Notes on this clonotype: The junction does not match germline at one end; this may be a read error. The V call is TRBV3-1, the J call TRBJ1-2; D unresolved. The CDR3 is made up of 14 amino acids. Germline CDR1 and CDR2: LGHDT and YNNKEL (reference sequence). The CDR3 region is CAGSRAGDNYGYTF. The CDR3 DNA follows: TGTGCCGGCAGCCGGGCGGGAGATAACTATGGCTACACCTTC.

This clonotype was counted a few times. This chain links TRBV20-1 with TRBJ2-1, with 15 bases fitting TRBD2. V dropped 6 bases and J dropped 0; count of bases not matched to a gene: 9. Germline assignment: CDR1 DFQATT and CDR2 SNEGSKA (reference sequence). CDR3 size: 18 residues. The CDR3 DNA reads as TGCAGTGCCCCCTCGTGGACTAGCGGGAGGGCCTCCTACAATGAGCAGTTCTTC. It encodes CSAPSWTSGRASYNEQFF.

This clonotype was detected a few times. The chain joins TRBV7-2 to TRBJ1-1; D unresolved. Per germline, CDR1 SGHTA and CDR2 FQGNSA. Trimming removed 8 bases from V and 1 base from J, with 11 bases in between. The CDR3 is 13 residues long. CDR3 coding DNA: TGTGCCAGCTCTTTAAGGTCGAACACTGAAGCTTTCTTT. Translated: CASSLRSNTEAFF.

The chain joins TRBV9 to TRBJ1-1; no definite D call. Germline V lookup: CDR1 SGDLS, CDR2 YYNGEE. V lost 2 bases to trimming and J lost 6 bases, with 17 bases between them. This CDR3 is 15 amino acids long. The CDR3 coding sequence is TGTGCCAGCAGCGTTTTCGCCGGGGAACTCTCTGAAGCTTTCTTT. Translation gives CASSVFAGELSEAFF.

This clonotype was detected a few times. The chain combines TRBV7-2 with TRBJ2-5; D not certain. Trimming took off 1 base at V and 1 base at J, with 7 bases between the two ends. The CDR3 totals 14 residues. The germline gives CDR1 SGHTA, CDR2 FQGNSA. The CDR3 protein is CASSLDLRQETQYF. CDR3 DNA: TGTGCCAGCAGCTTAGATCTGCGCCAAGAGACCCAGTACTTC.

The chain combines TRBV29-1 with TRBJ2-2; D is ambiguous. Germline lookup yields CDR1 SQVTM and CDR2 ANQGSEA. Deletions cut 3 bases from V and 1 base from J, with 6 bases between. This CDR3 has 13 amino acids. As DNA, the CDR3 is TGCAGCGTTGACAAGGGGAACACCGGGGAGCTGTTTTTT. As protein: CSVDKGNTGELFF.

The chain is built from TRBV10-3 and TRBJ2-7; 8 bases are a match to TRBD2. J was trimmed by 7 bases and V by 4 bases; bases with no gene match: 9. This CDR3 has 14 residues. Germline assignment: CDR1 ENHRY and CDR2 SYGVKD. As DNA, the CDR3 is TGTGCCATCAGTGGTAGCGGGACCTACAATGAGCAGTACTTC. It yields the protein CAISGSGTYNEQYF.

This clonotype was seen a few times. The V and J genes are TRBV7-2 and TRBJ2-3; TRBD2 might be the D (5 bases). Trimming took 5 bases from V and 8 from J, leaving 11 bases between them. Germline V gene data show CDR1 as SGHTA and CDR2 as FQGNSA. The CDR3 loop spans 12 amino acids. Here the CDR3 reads CASSLHRGTQYF. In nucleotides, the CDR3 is TGTGCCAGCAGCCTCCACCGGGGTACGCAGTATTTT.

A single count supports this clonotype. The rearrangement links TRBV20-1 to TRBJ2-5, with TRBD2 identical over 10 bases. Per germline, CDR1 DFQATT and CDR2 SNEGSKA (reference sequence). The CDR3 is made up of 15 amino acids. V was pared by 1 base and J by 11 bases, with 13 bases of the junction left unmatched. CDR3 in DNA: TGCAGTGCTAGAGTCGGGACTAGCGCAGCCTACGGGCAGTACTTC. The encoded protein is CSARVGTSAAYGQYF.

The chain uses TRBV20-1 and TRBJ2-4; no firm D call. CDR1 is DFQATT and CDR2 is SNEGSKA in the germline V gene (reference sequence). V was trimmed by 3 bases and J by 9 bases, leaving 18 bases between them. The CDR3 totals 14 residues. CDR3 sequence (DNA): TGCAGTGCTAGCGGGTATGACGCTTCGGGCATTCAGTACTTC. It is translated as CSASGYDASGIQYF.

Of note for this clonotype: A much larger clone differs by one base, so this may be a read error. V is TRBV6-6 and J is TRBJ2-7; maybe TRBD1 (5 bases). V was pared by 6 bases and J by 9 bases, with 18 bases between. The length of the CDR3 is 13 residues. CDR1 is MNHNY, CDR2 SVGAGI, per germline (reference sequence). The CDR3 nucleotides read TGTGCCAGCAGCTCTTCGGACAACACGGCGCAGTACTTC. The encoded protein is CASSSSDNTAQYF.

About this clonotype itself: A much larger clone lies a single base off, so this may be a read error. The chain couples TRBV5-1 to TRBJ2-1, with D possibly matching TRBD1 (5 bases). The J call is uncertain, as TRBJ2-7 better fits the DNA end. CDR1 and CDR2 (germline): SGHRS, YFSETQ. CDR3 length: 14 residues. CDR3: CASSLGQSYNEQYF. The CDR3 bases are TGCGCCAGCAGCTTGGGACAGTCCTACAATGAGCAGTACTTC.

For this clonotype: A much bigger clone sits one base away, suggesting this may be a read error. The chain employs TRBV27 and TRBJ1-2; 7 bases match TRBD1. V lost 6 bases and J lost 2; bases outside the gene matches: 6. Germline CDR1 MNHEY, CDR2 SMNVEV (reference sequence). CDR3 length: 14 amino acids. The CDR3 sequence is CASRRQTGNYGYTF. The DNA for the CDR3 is TGTGCCAGCAGGCGTCAGACAGGGAACTATGGCTACACCTTC.

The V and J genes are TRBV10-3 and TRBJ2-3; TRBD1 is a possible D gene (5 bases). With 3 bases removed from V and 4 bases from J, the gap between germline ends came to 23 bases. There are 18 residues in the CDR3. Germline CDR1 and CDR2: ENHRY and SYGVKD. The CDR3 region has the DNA TGTGCCATCAGTGACCCCCCGAAGGGGAAATGGGGCTCAGATACGCAGTATTTT. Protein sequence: CAISDPPKGKWGSDTQYF.

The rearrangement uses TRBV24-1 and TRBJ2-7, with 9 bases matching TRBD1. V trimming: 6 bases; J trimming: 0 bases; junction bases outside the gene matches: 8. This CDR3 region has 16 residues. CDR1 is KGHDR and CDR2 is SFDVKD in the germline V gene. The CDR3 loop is CATSSAGTGLSYEQYF. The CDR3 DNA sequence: TGTGCCACCAGTTCCGCCGGGACAGGGCTCTCCTACGAGCAGTACTTC.

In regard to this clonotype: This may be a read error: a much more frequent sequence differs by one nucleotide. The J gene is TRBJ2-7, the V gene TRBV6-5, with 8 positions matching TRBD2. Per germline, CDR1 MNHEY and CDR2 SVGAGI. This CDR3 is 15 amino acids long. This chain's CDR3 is CVSSYSGTSHNEQYF. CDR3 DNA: TGTGTCAGCAGTTATTCCGGGACTAGTCATAACGAGCAGTACTTC.

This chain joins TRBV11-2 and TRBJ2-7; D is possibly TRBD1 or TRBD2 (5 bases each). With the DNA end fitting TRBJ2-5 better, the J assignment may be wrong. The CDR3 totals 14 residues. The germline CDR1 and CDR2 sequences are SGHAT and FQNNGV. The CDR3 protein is CASSLRGAWETQYF. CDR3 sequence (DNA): TGTGCCAGCAGCTTAAGAGGGGCATGGGAGACCCAGTACTTC.

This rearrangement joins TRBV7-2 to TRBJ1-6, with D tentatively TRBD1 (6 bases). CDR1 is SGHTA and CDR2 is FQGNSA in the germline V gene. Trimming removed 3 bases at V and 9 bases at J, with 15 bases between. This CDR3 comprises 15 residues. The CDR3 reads CASSFPTGLGSPLHF. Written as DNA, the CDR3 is TGTGCCAGCAGCTTTCCCACAGGGTTGGGTTCACCCCTCCACTTT. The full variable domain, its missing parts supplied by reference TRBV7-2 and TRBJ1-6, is GAGVSQSPSNKVTEKGKDVELRCDPISGHTALYWYRQSLGQGLEFLIYFQGNSAPDKSGLPSDRFSAERTGGSVSTLTIQRTQQEDSAVYLCASSFPTGLGSPLHFGNGTRLTVT.

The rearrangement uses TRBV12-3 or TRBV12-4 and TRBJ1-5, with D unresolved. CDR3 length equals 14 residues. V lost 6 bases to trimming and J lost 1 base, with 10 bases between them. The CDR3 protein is CASSYYASNQPQHF. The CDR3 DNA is TGTGCCAGCAGCTATTACGCAAGCAATCAGCCCCAGCATTTT.

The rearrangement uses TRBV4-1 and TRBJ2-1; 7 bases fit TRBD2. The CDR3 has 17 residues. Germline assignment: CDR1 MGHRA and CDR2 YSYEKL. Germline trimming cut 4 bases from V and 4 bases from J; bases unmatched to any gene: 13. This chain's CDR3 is CASSRGRSAGNYNEQFF. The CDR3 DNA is TGCGCCAGCAGCCGTGGAAGGTCAGCGGGAAATTACAATGAGCAGTTCTTC.

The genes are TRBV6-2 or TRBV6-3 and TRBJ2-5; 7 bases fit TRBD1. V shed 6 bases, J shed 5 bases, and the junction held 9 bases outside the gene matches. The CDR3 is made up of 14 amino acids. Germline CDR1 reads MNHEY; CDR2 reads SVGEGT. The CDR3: CASSPRGIWETQYF. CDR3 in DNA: TGTGCCAGCAGCCCCAGGGGGATTTGGGAGACCCAGTACTTC.

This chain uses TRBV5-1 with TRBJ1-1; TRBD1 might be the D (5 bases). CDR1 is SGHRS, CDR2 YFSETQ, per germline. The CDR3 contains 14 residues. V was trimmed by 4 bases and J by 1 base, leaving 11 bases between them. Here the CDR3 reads CASSPGPGNTEAFF. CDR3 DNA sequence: TGCGCCAGCAGCCCGGGGCCGGGGAACACTGAAGCTTTCTTT.

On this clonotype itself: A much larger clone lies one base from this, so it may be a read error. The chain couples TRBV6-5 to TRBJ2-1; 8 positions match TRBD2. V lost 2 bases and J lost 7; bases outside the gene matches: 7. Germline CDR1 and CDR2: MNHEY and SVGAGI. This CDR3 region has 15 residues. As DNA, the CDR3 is TGTGCCAGCAGTTACGCGGGGGGACCACTAAATGAGCAGTTCTTC. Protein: CASSYAGGPLNEQFF.

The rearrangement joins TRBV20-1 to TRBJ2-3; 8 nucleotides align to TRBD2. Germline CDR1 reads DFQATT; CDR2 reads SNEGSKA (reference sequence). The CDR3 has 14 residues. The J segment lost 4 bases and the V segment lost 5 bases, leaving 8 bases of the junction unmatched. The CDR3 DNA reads TGCAGTGCTCCAGGACTGACTAGCGCAGATACGCAGTATTTT. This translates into CSAPGLTSADTQYF.